This note documents a single T cell receptor (beta chain) sequence. Antigen specificity is unknown. Generated by immunoSEQ multiplex PCR, the TCRdb table keeps only in-frame clones and is missing some. The top ten clones hold roughly 2.5% of a sample with 90,000 or so clones, 75% to 90% of them seen once. This sample is part of a study of T cell responses to AZD1222 COVID-19 vaccine. Study overall: Pooled together were second doses at about 4 or about 12 weeks. Study conclusions and caveats: All repertoire sampling was performed exclusively after the peak T cell response.

Trimming took off 5 bases at V and 7 bases at J, with 9 bases between the two ends. The germline V gene encodes CDR1 SGHAT and CDR2 FQNNGV. The CDR3 sequence is 13 residues long. The sequencing used peripheral blood, collected on day 0 of AZD1222 vaccination. The rearrangement uses TRBV11-2 and TRBJ1-6, with no clear D. The TCR sequence derives from an adult in good health. The CDR3 loop is CASSPDENSPLHF. The DNA for the CDR3 is TGTGCCAGCAGCCCGGACGAAAATTCACCCCTCCACTTT.